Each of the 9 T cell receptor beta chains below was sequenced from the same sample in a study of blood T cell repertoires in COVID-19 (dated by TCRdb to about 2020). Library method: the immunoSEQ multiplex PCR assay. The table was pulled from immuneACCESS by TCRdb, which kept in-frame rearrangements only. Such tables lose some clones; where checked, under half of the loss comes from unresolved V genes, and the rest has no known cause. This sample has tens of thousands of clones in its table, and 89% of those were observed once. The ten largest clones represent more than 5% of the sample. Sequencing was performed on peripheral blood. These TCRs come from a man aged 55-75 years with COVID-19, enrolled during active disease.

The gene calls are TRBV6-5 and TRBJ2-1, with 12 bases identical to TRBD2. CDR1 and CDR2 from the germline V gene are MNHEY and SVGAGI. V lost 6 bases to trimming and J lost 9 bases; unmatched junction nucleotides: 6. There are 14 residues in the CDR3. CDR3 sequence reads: CASRRLAGEGEQFF. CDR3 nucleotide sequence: TGTGCCAGCAGGAGACTAGCGGGAGAGGGTGAGCAGTTCTTC.

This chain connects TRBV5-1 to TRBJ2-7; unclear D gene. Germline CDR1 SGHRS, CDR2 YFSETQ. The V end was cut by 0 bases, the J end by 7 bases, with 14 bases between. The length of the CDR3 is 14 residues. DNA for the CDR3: TGCGCCAGCAGCTTGGGTCTGGGCCCCTTGGAGCAGTACTTC. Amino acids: CASSLGLGPLEQYF.

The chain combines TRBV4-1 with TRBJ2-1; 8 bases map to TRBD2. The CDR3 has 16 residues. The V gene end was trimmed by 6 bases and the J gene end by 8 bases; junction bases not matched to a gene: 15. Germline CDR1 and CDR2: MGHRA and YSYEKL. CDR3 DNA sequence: TGCGCCAGCAGTCGGGACGGGAGGGCCCCAAGCCATGAGCAGTTCTTC. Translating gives CASSRDGRAPSHEQFF.

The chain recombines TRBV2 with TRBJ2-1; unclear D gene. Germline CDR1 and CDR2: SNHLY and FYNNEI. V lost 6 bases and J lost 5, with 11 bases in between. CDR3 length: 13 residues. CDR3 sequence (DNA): TGTGCCAGCAGCCTCCTAAGAGACAATGAGCAGTTCTTC. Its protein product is CASSLLRDNEQFF.

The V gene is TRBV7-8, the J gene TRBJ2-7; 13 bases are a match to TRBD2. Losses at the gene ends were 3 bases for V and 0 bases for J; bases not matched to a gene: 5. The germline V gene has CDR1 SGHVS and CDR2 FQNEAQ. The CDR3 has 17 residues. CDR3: CASSFPGTSGNSYEQYF. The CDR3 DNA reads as TGTGCCAGCAGCTTTCCCGGGACTAGCGGGAACTCCTACGAGCAGTACTTC.

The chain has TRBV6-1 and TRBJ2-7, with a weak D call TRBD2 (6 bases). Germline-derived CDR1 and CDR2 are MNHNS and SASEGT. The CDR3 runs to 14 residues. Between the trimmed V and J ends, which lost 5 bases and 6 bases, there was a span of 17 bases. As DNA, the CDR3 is TGTGCCAGCAGTTTCCGGGGGTCCGCGAGCGAGCAGTACTTC. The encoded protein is CASSFRGSASEQYF.

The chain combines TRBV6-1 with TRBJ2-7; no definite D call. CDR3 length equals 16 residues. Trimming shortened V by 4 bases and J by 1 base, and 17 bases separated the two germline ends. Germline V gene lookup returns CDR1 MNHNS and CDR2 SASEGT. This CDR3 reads CASSGETSRSSYEQYF. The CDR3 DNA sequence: TGTGCCAGCAGTGGTGAGACATCGAGAAGTTCCTACGAGCAGTACTTC.

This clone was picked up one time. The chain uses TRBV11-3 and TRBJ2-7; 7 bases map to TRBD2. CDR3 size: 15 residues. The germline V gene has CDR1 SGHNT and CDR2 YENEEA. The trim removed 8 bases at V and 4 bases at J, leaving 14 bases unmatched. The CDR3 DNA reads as TGTGCCAGCGCCCGGGGGAGCGGGAATCGTTACGAGCAGTACTTC. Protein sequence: CASARGSGNRYEQYF.

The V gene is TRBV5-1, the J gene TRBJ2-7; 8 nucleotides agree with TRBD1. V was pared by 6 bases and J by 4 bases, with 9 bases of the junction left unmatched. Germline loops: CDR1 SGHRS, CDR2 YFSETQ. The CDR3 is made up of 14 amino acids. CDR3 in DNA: TGCGCCAGCACTCTTGGGACAGGAGATTACGAGCAGTACTTC. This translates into CASTLGTGDYEQYF.